The present T cell receptor beta chain was sequenced within a study of cytomegalovirus exposure and HLA in healthy donors (dated by TCRdb to the late 2010s). General notes on the study: According to an earlier analysis of 550 to 750 of the donors, about 180 million T cells yielded 117 million unique TCR beta sequences and 276 Gb of sequence data. The study aimed to test whether signatures of past pathogen exposure could be identified by cataloging public T cell receptors. Because of strong linkage in the cohort, 5 or 6 DR-DQ haplotypes were treated as single units for association and clustering. The study combined high-throughput TCR immunosequencing, statistical association of individual TCRs with disease status, and machine learning to predict cytomegalovirus infection status. The T cell repertoires of some 670 subjects were profiled by immunosequencing and related to cytomegalovirus serostatus. All discovery cohort repertoires had been generated on a single sequencing platform. On average, roughly 240,000 unique TCR beta nucleotide sequences were sequenced per donor among 398 genotyped donors of the cohort, with around 19% of those sequences being non-productive. In the later analysis, no new phenotypic data were used to find candidate immune exposures; instead, reliance was placed on TCR beta sequences and their occurrence across donors. The number of donors typed differed by locus, with about 629-630 for A, B, C, DRB1 and DQB1, 522 for DQA1, 606 for DPA1, and some 440 for DPB1. Among the roughly 370 genotyped donors, 81% belonged to the genetic ancestry cluster associated with self-reported Caucasian donors. HLA typing covered class I and class II loci at four-digit resolution. An earlier analysis of 587 of the donors used high-throughput TCR beta sequencing to judge whether each TCR beta V gene segment behaved as functional or pseudogenic. A later genetic analysis took genome-wide SNP genotypes for about 55% of the roughly 700 donors and used that subset as a discovery cohort. Around 320 gigabases of sequencing data and some 85 million unique TCR sequences were included in an early release covering about 700 HLA-typed donors. To study patterns of TCR occurrence, a later analysis re-analyzed previously published TCR beta repertoires from around 660 donors and added high-resolution HLA genotyping. Donor age, sex, ethnicity and CMV serostatus were collected together with the repertoire data. A separate validation cohort of more than 100 different subjects was used in addition to the roughly 700-subject first cohort.

On this clone: The antigen this receptor binds is unknown. It has no much larger one-base neighbor in the sample; base qualities were not kept.

Broad study findings and their caveats: In both the original and validation cohorts, the classifier was reported to diagnose cytomegalovirus status with high specificity and sensitivity. Broadly in line with IMGT annotations, most TCR beta V segments showed up in productive rearrangements about 90% or about 30% of the time in an earlier analysis of 587 of the donors. Seventeen rarely observed V segments, including chromosome 9 orphons, were excluded from the earlier analysis of almost 600 of the donors because counts were too low. Roughly uniform sequencing depth across donors was assumed in presence/absence analyses, although this assumption may not hold. Correlated functional status among segregating V segments might be attributable to linkage disequilibrium, but an unknown experimental factor could not be ruled out. A total of 164 TCR beta chains were listed by the study as associated with cytomegalovirus. In a later genetic analysis, fewer N-insertions in productive TCRs were reported among donors in an Asian-associated ancestry cluster than the 666-donor mean. At a false discovery rate of 0.05, a later analysis linked under 20,000 TCR beta sequences to specific HLA alleles. Because HLA typing was missing for some donors at each locus, association tests included only the typed subset. The sequencing pipeline was judged likely to have produced a cluster of highly shared sequence variants as a technical artifact. When HLA alleles, especially DR and DQ, strongly co-occurred, TCR associations were difficult to assign to individual alleles. A further reported finding was that TCR beta sequences accurately predicted the HLA-A and HLA-B alleles for most subjects in the first cohort. Most CMV-associated TCR beta chains appeared to be HLA-restricted in a later analysis, and the HLA associations seemed to be driven largely by CMV exposure. For the cohort, immune exposure information was limited to CMV serostatus. Across donors, most TCR sequences were observed very rarely, whereas some public TCRs were present in many individuals. An association between a missense DCLRE1C variant and V-gene and J-gene trimming of TCR beta chains was found in a later genetic analysis and replicated in an independent cohort. Only TCR beta chains were sequenced in this cohort, and the absence of alpha or paired-chain data limited detectable features. The authors suggested that the approach could potentially be extended to other disease states and immunological phenotypes. According to a later analysis, TCR association rates differed among HLA loci, with DRB1 alleles showing the most associated TCRs and HLA-C alleles showing the fewest. Three of the identified cytomegalovirus-associated TCR beta chains were confirmed in vitro to be specific for cytomegalovirus antigens. Some IMGT-functional V segments, including TRBV6-2 and TRBV6-3, could not be told apart with the 87-base-pair reads, so those segments were excluded. A later analysis found that HLA-associated TCR beta chains were more clonally expanded and had lower generation probabilities than equally common non-associated chains. In a later analysis, several top co-occurrence clusters were reported to appear linked to parvovirus B19, influenza, CMV and Epstein-Barr virus.

V drops 5 bases and J drops 3 bases, leaving 11 bases in between. The CDR3 runs 14 amino acids, cysteine and phenylalanine included. The read is trimmed to its CDR3 DNA, 42 bases read in frame from base 1. CDR1 and CDR2 (LNHDA, SQIVND) derive from the germline V gene (reference sequence). In total, roughly 670 healthy bone marrow donors made up the cohort. At the time of sampling, every cohort member was nominally healthy, though immune exposures that went unrecorded were likely present. The donor tested CMV seropositive and was one of the 289 seropositive cohort members. Each donor provided a peripheral blood sample, and peripheral blood mononuclear cells were used for TCR beta sequencing. Genomic DNA extraction from the blood cell samples was performed with the Qiagen DNeasy Blood Extraction Kit. Library preparation used the immunoSEQ multiplex PCR assay. The multiplex PCR relied on a mix of 60 forward primers for TCR Vbeta segments and 13 reverse primers for TCR Jbeta segments. A multiplex PCR assay on genomic DNA amplified the CDR3 region of rearranged TCR beta genes. The Illumina HiSeq System was used to sequence the amplified TCR beta libraries as 87-base-pair reads. As for the original processing: In a later analysis, about 80 million unique TCR beta chains were counted across the 690 or so repertoires, and about 9.9 million of these chains were shared by at least two donors. A nearest-neighbor algorithm error-corrected the raw reads and collapsed the reads into unique sequences, merging closely related sequences to remove PCR and sequencing errors. Alignment of CDR3 sequences to IMGT reference sequences was used to assign V, D and J gene segments. For a sequence to be retained, at least a six-nucleotide match to both a V gene segment and a J gene segment was required. A rearrangement counted as productive if the CDR3 had no stop codons and remained in frame with V and J, and every other rearrangement counted as non-productive. CDR3 was defined by IMGT convention, running from the second conserved V-encoded cysteine to the conserved J-encoded phenylalanine. In an earlier analysis of approximately 500 of the donors, sequences lacking an unambiguous match to a single V gene segment were excluded. An earlier analysis of a few hundred of the donors called V segments functional above 56.7% productive rearrangements and segregating when the between-donor standard deviation exceeded 5%. To diagnose cytomegalovirus status from the catalog of TCR beta chain sequences, a statistical classification framework was built. A later analysis assigned V and J genes by comparing TCR nucleotide sequences with IMGT/GENE-DB human TR gene sequences. Using the TCRdist pipeline, a later analysis assigned CDR3 sequences along with most-parsimonious VDJ recombination scenarios. In a later analysis, each TCR beta chain was defined by its CDR3 amino acid sequence together with its V-gene family, and reads without a unique V-gene family were excluded. In a later analysis, some 600 highly shared, low-generation-probability nucleotide sequences were removed to address suspected cross-contamination and a sequencing artifact. A later analysis calculated a clonal expansion index for each public chain from normalized within-repertoire ranks of inferred template counts. A later analysis computed generation probabilities with a VDJ recombination model fitted to out-of-frame rearrangements, and checked the results against IGoR. Hypergeometric tests were used in a later analysis to score TCR-TCR, TCR-HLA and TCR-CMV co-occurrence, with a repertoire-size bias correction applied to the TCR pairs. False discovery rates were estimated in a later analysis by permuting HLA or CMV assignments 20 times. In a later analysis, co-occurring TCRs were grouped using DBSCAN, and TCRdist sequence similarity was added for clustering within HLA-allele-positive subsets. Repertoires with fewer than 30,000 or more than 120,000 public chains were left out of co-occurrence clustering, as were several repertoires with anomalous nucleotide sharing. Sourced from immuneACCESS, this table was stored by TCRdb with only in-frame sequences that have V and J called. A share of the clones is absent; for the studies checked, an unresolved V gene accounts for under half, and the remainder has no known explanation. V, J and clone size were drawn from that table, and D and trimming were deduced from the DNA. The sample profile shows some 100,000 clones; 60% to 80% of them were found once. The ten largest clones capture over 4% of the sample.

The chain is assembled from TRBV19 and TRBJ2-1, and the D gene may be TRBD1, 5 bases matching. The sequence came from a woman aged 18 to 35 in good health and CMV-seropositive. The sample comprised PBMCs. The sequenced DNA: TGTGCCAGTAGTCTTCTGACAGACTACAATGAGCAGTTCTTC. It codes for CASSLLTDYNEQFF.